This T cell receptor beta chain was sequenced in a study of glioma-infiltrating T cells. TCR alpha and beta CDR3 regions were amplified from RNA using iRepertoire nested multiplex PCR. TCRdb used MiXCR to reprocess the multiplex PCR reads, holding one entry per CDR3 protein. The data contain 100,000 to 150,000 distinct CDR3 sequences, 20% to 25% of them singletons. Findings and limits, study-wide: Tissue-blood divergence was below expectation in non-neoplastic patients, above in gliomas.

The CDR3 covers 16 residues. V was shortened by 5 bases and J by 2 bases, with 16 bases between the two germline ends. CDR1 is LNHDA, CDR2 SQIVND, per germline (reference sequence). Points on this clonotype: Its antigen is unknown.

The receptor's source is a human donor with low-grade glioma or glioblastoma, undergoing nonglioma brain surgery, or in good health (not recorded which). The V call is TRBV19, the J call TRBJ2-4; TRBD2 is a possible D gene (6 bases). Sequencing was performed on glioma tissue, nonneoplastic brain tissue, or PBMCs (not recorded which). The CDR3 is CASSFNPRDSKNIQYF. CDR3 DNA: TGTGCCAGTAGTTTCAATCCACGGGACTCCAAAAACATTCAGTACTTC.